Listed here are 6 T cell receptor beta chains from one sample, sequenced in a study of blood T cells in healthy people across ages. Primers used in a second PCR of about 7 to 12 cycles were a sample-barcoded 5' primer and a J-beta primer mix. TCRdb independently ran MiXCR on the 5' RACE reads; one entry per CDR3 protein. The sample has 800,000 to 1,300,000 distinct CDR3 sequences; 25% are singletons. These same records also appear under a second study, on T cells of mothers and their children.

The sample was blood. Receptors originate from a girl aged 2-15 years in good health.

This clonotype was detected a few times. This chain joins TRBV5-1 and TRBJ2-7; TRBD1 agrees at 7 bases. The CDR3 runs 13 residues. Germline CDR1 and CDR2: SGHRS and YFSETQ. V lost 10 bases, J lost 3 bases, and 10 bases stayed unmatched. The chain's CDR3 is CAVSGQTFYEQYF. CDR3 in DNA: TGCGCCGTATCGGGACAGACCTTCTACGAGCAGTACTTC.

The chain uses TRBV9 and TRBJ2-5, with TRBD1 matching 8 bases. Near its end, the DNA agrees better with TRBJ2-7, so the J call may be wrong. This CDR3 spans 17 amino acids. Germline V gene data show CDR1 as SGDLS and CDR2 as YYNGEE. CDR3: CASSPSRGLGQDDEQYF. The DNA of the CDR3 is TGTGCCAGCAGCCCTAGTAGAGGACTGGGACAGGACGACGAGCAGTACTTC.

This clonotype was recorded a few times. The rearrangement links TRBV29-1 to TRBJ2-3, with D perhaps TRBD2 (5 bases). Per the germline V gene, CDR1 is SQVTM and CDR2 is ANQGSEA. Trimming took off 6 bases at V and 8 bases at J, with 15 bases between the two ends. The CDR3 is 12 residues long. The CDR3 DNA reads TGCAGCGTACTAGGATATGAGGGTACGCAGTATTTT. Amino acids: CSVLGYEGTQYF.

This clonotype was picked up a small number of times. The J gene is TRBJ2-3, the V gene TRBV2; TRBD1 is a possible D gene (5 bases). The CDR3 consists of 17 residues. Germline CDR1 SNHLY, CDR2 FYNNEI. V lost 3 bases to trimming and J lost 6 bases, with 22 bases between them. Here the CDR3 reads CASSEWGRQGRLDTQYF. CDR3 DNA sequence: TGTGCCAGCAGTGAGTGGGGTCGGCAGGGTAGGCTGGATACGCAGTATTTT.

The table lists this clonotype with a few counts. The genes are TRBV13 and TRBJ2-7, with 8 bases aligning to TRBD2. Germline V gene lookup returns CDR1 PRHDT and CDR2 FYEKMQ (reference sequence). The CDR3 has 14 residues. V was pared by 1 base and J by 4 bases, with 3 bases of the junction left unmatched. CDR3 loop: CASSLVRGAYEQYF. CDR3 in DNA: TGTGCCAGCAGCTTAGTGCGGGGGGCATACGAGCAGTACTTC.

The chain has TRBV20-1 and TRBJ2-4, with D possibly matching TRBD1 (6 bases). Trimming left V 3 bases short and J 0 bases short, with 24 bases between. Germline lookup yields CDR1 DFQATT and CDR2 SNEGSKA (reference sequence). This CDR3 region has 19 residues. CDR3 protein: CSASLPGHVQFLAKNIQYF. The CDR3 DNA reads TGCAGTGCTAGCCTGCCGGGACACGTACAGTTTCTAGCCAAAAACATTCAGTACTTC.